The 13 T cell receptor beta chains given below trace back to one sample, sequenced in a study of Graves' ophthalmopathy and Graves' hyperthyroidism. Amplified material comprised TCR beta CDR3 regions derived from RNA transcripts. Following a first-round RT-PCR that used HTBI primers, a second-round multiplex PCR was carried out. TCRdb re-analysed the multiplex PCR reads in MiXCR, keeping a single row per CDR3 protein. The sample lists roughly 400,000 distinct CDR3 sequences; about a sixth were seen once. Sequenced material: peripheral blood. Receptors were obtained from a woman aged 18 to 35 with Graves' ophthalmopathy.

This clonotype was seen many times. V gene TRBV11-2 combines with J gene TRBJ2-2, with D perhaps assigned TRBD1 or TRBD2 (5 bases each). CDR3 length: 15 amino acids. Germline V gives CDR1 SGHAT, CDR2 FQNNGV. V lost 0 bases and J 4 bases, leaving 9 bases between the germline ends. For the CDR3, the DNA is TGTGCCAGCAGCTTAGATACGGGGCTCACCGGGGAGCTGTTTTTT. The encoded protein is CASSLDTGLTGELFF. The variable domain in full, completed from reference TRBV11-2 and TRBJ2-2, reads EAGVAQSPRYKIIEKRQSVAFWCNPISGHATLYWYQQILGQGPKLLIQFQNNGVVDDSQLPKDRFSAERLKGVDSTLKIQPAKLEDSAVYLCASSLDTGLTGELFFGEGSRLTVL.

This clonotype was detected many times. The chain combines TRBV5-1 with TRBJ2-7; TRBD1 agrees at 8 bases. Germline V CDR1 and CDR2: SGHRS, YFSETQ. The CDR3 loop spans 12 amino acids. The ends lost 4 bases at V and 9 bases at J; junction bases unmatched: 6. CDR3 in amino acids: CASSQDRDAQYF. CDR3 in DNA: TGCGCCAGCAGCCAGGACAGGGATGCGCAGTACTTC.

At least ten counts were recorded for this clonotype. V gene TRBV12-3 or TRBV12-4 combines with J gene TRBJ1-5; perhaps TRBD1 as D (5 bases). Trimming took 5 bases from V and 4 from J, leaving 12 bases between them. The length of the CDR3 is 14 residues. CDR3 protein: CASSQTASNQPQHF. As DNA, the CDR3 is TGTGCCAGCAGTCAGACAGCTTCGAATCAGCCCCAGCATTTT.

The CDR3 region has the DNA TGTGCCAGCAGTTTGGGCGGCTACGCGGAGACCCAGTACTTC. It specifies CASSLGGYAETQYF. The chain links TRBV12-3 or TRBV12-4 to TRBJ2-5; D unclear. V shed 3 bases and J shed 5 bases, with 13 bases lying between them. The CDR3 consists of 14 residues.

This clonotype was picked up many times. V is TRBV4-1 and J is TRBJ2-7; D may match TRBD1 or TRBD2 (5 bases each). The V gene's germline CDR1 is MGHRA and CDR2 YSYEKL. This CDR3 region has 15 residues. V was clipped by 4 bases and J by 7 bases, with 20 bases between them. The CDR3 region is CASSPERDRRLEQYF. The CDR3 nucleotides are TGCGCCAGCAGCCCCGAAAGGGACCGCCGACTTGAGCAGTACTTC.

This clonotype showed up many times. The rearrangement uses TRBV9 and TRBJ2-5; no firm D call. Trimming pared 4 bases from V and 5 bases from J, leaving 12 bases between. CDR3 size: 13 residues. Looked up from germline, CDR1 is SGDLS and CDR2 is YYNGEE. The CDR3 spells CASSPVTFETQYF. The CDR3 nucleotides read TGTGCCAGCAGCCCAGTAACTTTCGAGACCCAGTACTTC. The whole variable domain, remainder taken from reference TRBV9 and TRBJ2-5, is DSGVTQTPKHLITATGQRVTLRCSPRSGDLSVYWYQQSLDQGLQFLIQYYNGEERAKGNILERFSAQQFPDLHSELNLSSLELGDSALYFCASSPVTFETQYFGPGTRLLVL.

V usage is TRBV30 and J usage is TRBJ2-2; a weak D match, TRBD1 (6 bases). V dropped 4 bases and J dropped 5 bases, with 11 bases sitting between them. The CDR3 consists of 13 residues. CDR1 GTSNPN and CDR2 SVGIG come from the germline V gene (reference sequence). The CDR3 DNA follows: TGTGCCTGGACTTGGGGGCGAACCGGGGAGCTGTTTTTT. This encodes CAWTWGRTGELFF.

This clonotype was seen many times. The chain combines TRBV19 with TRBJ1-5, with D uncertain. V was shortened by 7 bases and J by 0 bases, with 16 bases between the two germline ends. CDR3 size: 16 residues. CDR1 LNHDA and CDR2 SQIVND come from the germline V gene (reference sequence). The DNA for the CDR3 is TGTGCCAGTACCCCCCCCGGAGATATTAGCAATCAGCCCCAGCATTTT. Protein product: CASTPPGDISNQPQHF.

This clonotype appeared a single time. The rearrangement joins TRBV7-2 to TRBJ1-3; D ambiguous. The CDR3 contains 14 residues. Trimming took 4 bases from V and 0 from J, leaving 7 bases between them. Germline V gene data show CDR1 as SGHTA and CDR2 as FQGNSA. The CDR3 loop is CASSSGSSGNTIYF. As DNA, the CDR3 is TGTGCCAGCAGCTCAGGCAGCTCTGGAAACACCATATATTTT.

This clonotype was seen ten or more times. The chain couples TRBV29-1 to TRBJ1-2, with 7 bases that match TRBD1. This CDR3 is 15 amino acids long. The germline CDR1 and CDR2 sequences are SQVTM and ANQGSEA. The junction had 11 bases not matched to a gene; V was cut back by 3 bases and J by 4 bases. CDR3 sequence: CSVEEMGTDLYGYTF. The CDR3 DNA is TGCAGCGTTGAGGAAATGGGGACAGACCTCTATGGCTACACCTTC.

This clonotype appeared many times. The chain uses TRBV11-2 and TRBJ2-7; TRBD1 matches 8 bases. The CDR3 covers 15 residues. J lost 3 bases, V lost 2 bases, and 6 bases had no gene match. Germline lookup yields CDR1 SGHAT and CDR2 FQNNGV. The CDR3 is CASSLSGQDLYEQYF. DNA for the CDR3: TGTGCCAGCAGCTTATCGGGACAGGACCTCTACGAGCAGTACTTC.

This clonotype came up many times. The chain couples TRBV7-2 to TRBJ2-5; 7 nucleotides align to TRBD2. Germline V lookup: CDR1 SGHTA, CDR2 FQGNSA. V was clipped by 5 bases and J by 4 bases; unmatched bases: 10. The CDR3 covers 15 residues. The CDR3 DNA follows: TGTGCCAGCAGCCCCGGGGACTACCGGGGAGAGACCCAGTACTTC. It is translated as CASSPGDYRGETQYF. The whole variable domain, remainder taken from reference TRBV7-2 and TRBJ2-5, is GAGVSQSPSNKVTEKGKDVELRCDPISGHTALYWYRQSLGQGLEFLIYFQGNSAPDKSGLPSDRFSAERTGGSVSTLTIQRTQQEDSAVYLCASSPGDYRGETQYFGPGTRLLVL.

The sample holds many counts of this clonotype. This chain connects TRBV7-8 to TRBJ1-5, with TRBD1 as a possible D gene (5 bases). This CDR3 spans 17 amino acids. Trimming stripped 5 bases from V and 0 bases from J, with 17 bases between. Germline CDR1 is SGHVS and CDR2 is FQNEAQ. CDR3 protein: CASSGSRDHVSNQPQHF. DNA of the CDR3: TGTGCCAGCAGCGGATCCCGGGACCACGTTAGCAATCAGCCCCAGCATTTT.